Below are 3 T cell receptor beta chains sequenced from a single sample in a study of blood T cell repertoires in COVID-19. Here immunoSEQ multiplex PCR was the method, and the copy in TCRdb shows in-frame clones only, minus some. The repertoire consists of about 240,000 clones, with roughly four fifths occurring once and the leading ten covering approximately 10%. Sequencing input: peripheral blood. These receptors were taken from a woman aged 80 or older with acute or convalescent COVID-19.

The chain joins TRBV2 to TRBJ1-2; D remains unclear. V lost 5 bases and J lost 3, with 10 bases in between. The germline gives CDR1 SNHLY, CDR2 FYNNEI. The CDR3 sequence is 13 residues long. DNA for the CDR3: TGTGCCAGCAGTATAACCGGGGACTATGGCTACACCTTC. This translates into CASSITGDYGYTF.

The chain couples TRBV2 to TRBJ1-1; D gene unclear. Per germline, CDR1 SNHLY and CDR2 FYNNEI. CDR3 length: 11 residues. The V gene lost 7 bases and the J gene lost 7 bases, with 10 bases spanning the gap. DNA of the CDR3: TGTGCCAGCATCAGGTTGGGTGAAGCTTTCTTT. Amino acids: CASIRLGEAFF. Variable domain in full (rest from reference TRBV2 and TRBJ1-1): EPEVTQTPSHQVTQMGQEVILRCVPISNHLYFYWYRQILGQKVEFLVSFYNNEISEKSEIFDDQFSVERPDGSNFTLKIRSTKLEDSAMYFCASIRLGEAFFGQGTRLTVV.

The chain uses TRBV19 and TRBJ2-3; 8 bases are shared with TRBD1. Germline lookup yields CDR1 LNHDA and CDR2 SQIVND (reference sequence). V lost 3 bases, J lost 3 bases, and 2 bases stayed unmatched. This CDR3 has 14 residues. The CDR3 protein is CASSIGQGTDTQYF. CDR3 sequence (DNA): TGTGCCAGTAGTATTGGACAGGGAACAGATACGCAGTATTTT.